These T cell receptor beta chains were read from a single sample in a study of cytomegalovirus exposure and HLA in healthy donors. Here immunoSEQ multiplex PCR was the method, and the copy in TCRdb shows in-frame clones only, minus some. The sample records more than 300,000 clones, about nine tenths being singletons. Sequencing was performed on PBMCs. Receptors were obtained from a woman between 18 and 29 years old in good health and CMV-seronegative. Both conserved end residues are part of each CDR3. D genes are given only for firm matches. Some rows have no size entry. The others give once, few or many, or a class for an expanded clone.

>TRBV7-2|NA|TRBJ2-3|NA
CASSLGNPGTVLGDTQYF
TGTGCCAGCAGCTTGGGAAACCCCGGGACTGTCCTAGGAGATACGCAGTATTTT
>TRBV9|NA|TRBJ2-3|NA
CASSGQNGVGDTQYF
TGTGCCAGCAGCGGACAAAACGGGGTAGGAGATACGCAGTATTTT
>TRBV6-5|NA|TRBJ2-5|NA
CASSNPDSTTHF
TGTGCCAGCAGTAACCCAGATAGCACCACTCACTTC
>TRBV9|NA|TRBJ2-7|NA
CASSVEATAYEQYF
TGTGCCAGCAGCGTAGAAGCGACCGCCTACGAGCAGTACTTC
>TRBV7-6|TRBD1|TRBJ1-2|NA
CASSLTDRGVSLGYTF
TGTGCCAGCAGCTTAACGGACAGGGGGGTTTCGCTGGGCTACACCTTC
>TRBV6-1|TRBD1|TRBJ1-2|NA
CASSGDRGSYGYTF
TGTGCCAGCAGTGGAGACAGGGGAAGCTATGGCTACACCTTC
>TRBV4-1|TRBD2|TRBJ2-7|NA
CARFFPGDYYEQYF
TGCGCCAGGTTCTTCCCCGGGGACTACTACGAGCAGTACTTC
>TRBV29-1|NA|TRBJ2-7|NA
CSVGERSSYEQYF
TGCAGCGTTGGGGAGCGGAGCTCCTACGAGCAGTACTTC
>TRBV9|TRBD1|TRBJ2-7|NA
CASSVEQGVGEQYF
TGTGCCAGCAGCGTAGAACAGGGGGTAGGCGAGCAGTACTTC
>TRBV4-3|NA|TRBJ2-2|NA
CASSQDLNTGELFF
TGCGCCAGCAGCCAAGATTTAAACACCGGGGAGCTGTTTTTT
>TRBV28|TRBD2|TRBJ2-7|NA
CASSFSGSGYEQYF
TGTGCCAGCAGTTTTAGCGGGAGTGGCTACGAGCAGTACTTC
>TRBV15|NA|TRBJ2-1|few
CATSRMRATYNEQFF
TGTGCCACCAGCAGAATGAGAGCTACCTACAATGAGCAGTTCTTC
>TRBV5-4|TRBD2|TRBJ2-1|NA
CAGKWTSGGNEQFF
TGTGCCGGCAAATGGACTAGCGGGGGGAATGAGCAGTTCTTC
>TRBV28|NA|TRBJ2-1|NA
CASSFSIEQFF
TGTGCCAGCAGTTTTTCCATTGAGCAGTTCTTC
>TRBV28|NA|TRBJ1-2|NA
CASSYPAGPGGYTF
TGTGCCAGCAGTTATCCGGCAGGTCCTGGTGGCTACACCTTC
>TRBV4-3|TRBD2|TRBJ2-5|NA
CASSPRENSQETQYF
TGCGCCAGCAGCCCGCGGGAGAACTCACAAGAGACCCAGTACTTC
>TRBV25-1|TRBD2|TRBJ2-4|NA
CASSAAGGGNIQYF
TGTGCCAGCAGTGCAGCGGGAGGGGGAAACATTCAGTACTTC
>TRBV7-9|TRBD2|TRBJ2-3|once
CASSLRLAVADTQYF
TGTGCCAGCAGCCTCAGACTAGCTGTGGCAGATACGCAGTATTTT
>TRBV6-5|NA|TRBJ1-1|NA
CASSTTGSGGTEAFF
TGTGCCAGCAGTACCACAGGATCGGGAGGCACTGAAGCTTTCTTT
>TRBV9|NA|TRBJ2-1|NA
CASSATYNEQFF
TGTGCCAGCAGCGCCACTTACAATGAGCAGTTCTTC
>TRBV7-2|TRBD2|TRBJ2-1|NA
CASGLADYLNEQFF
TGTGCCAGCGGACTAGCGGACTACCTCAATGAGCAGTTCTTC
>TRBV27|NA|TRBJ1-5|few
CASSLLRNQPQHF
TGTGCCAGCAGTTTATTACGGAATCAGCCCCAGCATTTT
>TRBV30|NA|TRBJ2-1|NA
CAGQAGPSSYNEQFF
TGTGCCGGTCAAGCGGGCCCGAGCTCCTACAATGAGCAGTTCTTC
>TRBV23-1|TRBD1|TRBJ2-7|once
CASLPGQGHYEQYF
TGCGCCAGCCTCCCGGGACAGGGGCACTACGAGCAGTACTTC
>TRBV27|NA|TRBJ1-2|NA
CASSSHLNYGYTF
TGTGCCAGCAGTTCCCACTTAAACTATGGCTACACCTTC
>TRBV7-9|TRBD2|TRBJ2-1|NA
CASSLVWTSGSGEQFF
TGTGCCAGCAGCTTAGTGTGGACTAGCGGGAGCGGCGAGCAGTTCTTC
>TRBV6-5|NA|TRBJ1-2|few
CASSNSQGTYGYTF
TGTGCCAGCAGCAATAGTCAGGGCACCTATGGCTACACCTTC
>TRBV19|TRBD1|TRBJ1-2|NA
CASSPQTGRHGYTF
TGTGCCAGTAGTCCCCAGACAGGGCGTCATGGCTACACCTTC
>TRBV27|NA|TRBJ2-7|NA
CASSFGQEGVEQYF
TGTGCCAGCAGTTTCGGACAGGAGGGGGTCGAGCAGTACTTC
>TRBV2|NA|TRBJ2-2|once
CASSDGFGGELFF
TGTGCCAGCAGTGACGGGTTCGGCGGGGAGCTGTTTTTT
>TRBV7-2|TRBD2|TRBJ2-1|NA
CASTLIAGVYNEQFF
TGTGCCAGCACCTTAATAGCGGGAGTTTACAATGAGCAGTTCTTC
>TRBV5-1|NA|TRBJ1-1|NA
CASSKLSGTQNTEAFF
TGCGCCAGCAGCAAATTATCCGGGACACAGAACACTGAAGCTTTCTTT
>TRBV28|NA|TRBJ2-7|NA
CASSLSAGSLSYEQYF
TGTGCCAGCAGTTTATCGGCGGGATCTCTCTCCTACGAGCAGTACTTC
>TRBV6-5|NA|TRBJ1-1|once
CASSFHRMTPNTEAFF
TGTGCCAGCAGTTTTCACCGCATGACACCTAACACTGAAGCTTTCTTT
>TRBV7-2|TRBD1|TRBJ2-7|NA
CASSLGQGLGEQYF
TGTGCCAGCAGCTTAGGACAGGGGCTGGGCGAGCAGTACTTC
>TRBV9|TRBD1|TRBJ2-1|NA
CASSLTGSNEQFF
TGTGCCAGCAGCCTGACAGGGTCCAATGAGCAGTTCTTC
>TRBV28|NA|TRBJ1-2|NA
CASSLGGEYYGYTF
TGTGCCAGCAGTTTAGGGGGGGAATACTATGGCTACACCTTC
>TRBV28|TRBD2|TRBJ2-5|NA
CASSRLAAYQETQYF
TGTGCCAGCAGTCGACTAGCGGCCTACCAAGAGACCCAGTACTTC
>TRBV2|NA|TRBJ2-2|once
CASRRDTNTGELFF
TGTGCCAGCAGGAGAGACACGAACACCGGGGAGCTGTTTTTT
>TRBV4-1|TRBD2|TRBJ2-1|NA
CASSYRAASGVNEQFF
TGCGCCAGCAGCTACCGCGCGGCTAGCGGCGTTAATGAGCAGTTCTTC
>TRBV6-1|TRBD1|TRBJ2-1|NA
CASSDETGGAYNEQFF
TGTGCCAGCAGTGACGAGACAGGGGGCGCCTACAATGAGCAGTTCTTC
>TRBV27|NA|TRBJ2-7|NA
CASSYSGTYEQYF
TGTGCCAGCAGTTATAGCGGAACCTACGAGCAGTACTTC
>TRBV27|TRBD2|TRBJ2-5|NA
CASSPGLAGLETQYF
TGTGCCAGCAGTCCGGGACTAGCGGGATTGGAGACCCAGTACTTC
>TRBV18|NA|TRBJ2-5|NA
CASSPLAGSEETQYF
TGTGCCAGCTCACCGCTGGCGGGGTCGGAAGAGACCCAGTACTTC
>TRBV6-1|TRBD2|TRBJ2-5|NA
CASSLAGVRETQYF
TGTGCCAGCAGTCTAGCGGGAGTTCGGGAGACCCAGTACTTC
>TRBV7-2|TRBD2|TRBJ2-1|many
CASSTSGRGYNEQFF
TGTGCCAGCAGCACTAGCGGGAGGGGGTACAATGAGCAGTTCTTC
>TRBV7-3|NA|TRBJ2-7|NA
CASSLLGGGLYEQYF
TGTGCCAGCAGCTTGCTGGGGGGAGGTCTCTACGAGCAGTACTTC
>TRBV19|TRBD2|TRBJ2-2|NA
CASTLAGAIGELFF
TGTGCCAGTACACTAGCGGGAGCGATCGGGGAGCTGTTTTTT
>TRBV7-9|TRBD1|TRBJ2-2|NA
CASSPIGDSANTGELFF
TGTGCCAGCAGCCCGATAGGGGACAGCGCGAACACCGGGGAGCTGTTTTTT
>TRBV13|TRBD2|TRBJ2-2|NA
CASSPLAGTNTGELFF
TGTGCCAGCAGCCCCTTAGCGGGAACCAACACCGGGGAGCTGTTTTTT
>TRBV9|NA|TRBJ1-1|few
CASSARMNTEAFF
TGTGCCAGCAGCGCGAGAATGAACACTGAAGCTTTCTTT
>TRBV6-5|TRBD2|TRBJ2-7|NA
CASSYGREGTYEQYF
TGTGCCAGCAGTTATGGGCGGGAGGGGACGTACGAGCAGTACTTC
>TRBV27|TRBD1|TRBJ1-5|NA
CASSSYGTGSNQPQHF
TGTGCCAGCAGTTCGTACGGGACAGGTAGCAATCAGCCCCAGCATTTT
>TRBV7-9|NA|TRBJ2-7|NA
CASSLALAGRSEQYF
TGTGCCAGCAGCTTAGCGTTGGCAGGGCGGTCCGAGCAGTACTTC
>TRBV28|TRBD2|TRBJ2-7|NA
CASDRGLAGSYEQYF
TGTGCCAGCGATAGGGGACTAGCGGGAAGTTACGAGCAGTACTTC
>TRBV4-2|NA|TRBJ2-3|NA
CASSQAGLQTDTQYF
TGTGCCAGCAGCCAAGCGGGACTCCAGACAGATACGCAGTATTTT
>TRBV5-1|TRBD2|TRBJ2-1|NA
CASSTLAGTYNEQFF
TGCGCCAGCAGCACGCTAGCGGGGACCTACAATGAGCAGTTCTTC
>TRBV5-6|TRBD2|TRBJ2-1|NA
CASSLVAGGYNEQFF
TGTGCCAGCAGCTTGGTAGCGGGAGGGTACAATGAGCAGTTCTTC
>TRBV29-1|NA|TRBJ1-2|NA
CSVENNLHGYTF
TGCAGCGTTGAAAACAACCTCCATGGCTACACCTTC
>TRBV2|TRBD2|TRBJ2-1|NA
CASTGLARDEQFF
TGTGCCAGCACTGGACTAGCAAGGGATGAGCAGTTCTTC